This TCR beta chain derives from a study of cytomegalovirus exposure and HLA in healthy donors. Sequencing was performed with immunoSEQ multiplex PCR; in TCRdb, only in-frame clones are kept and a portion is missing. The table shows fewer than 200,000 clones, with approximately 96% occurring only once. Germline CDR1 and CDR2: SGHVS and FNYEAQ. Trimming pared 5 bases from V and 7 bases from J, leaving 17 bases between. The CDR3 is 14 residues long. Sample: PBMCs. This chain links TRBV7-6 with TRBJ1-2, with D possibly being TRBD1 (6 bases). The receptor was derived from a woman between 18 and 29 years old in good health and CMV-seronegative. The CDR3 DNA is TGTGCCAGCAGCCAGGGGCTCGCTTGGAGTGGCTACACCTTC. Its translation is CASSQGLAWSGYTF. Full variable domain (outside the CDR3, taken from reference TRBV7-6 and TRBJ1-2): GAGVSQSPRYKVTKRGQDVALRCDPISGHVSLYWYRQALGQGPEFLTYFNYEAQQDKSGLPNDRFSAERPEGSISTLTIQRTEQRDSAMYRCASSQGLAWSGYTFGSGTRLTVV.